The following is a T cell receptor (beta chain) sequence with its context. The antigen is unknown. This sample was taken from a study of beta chain features in type 1 diabetes. Expressed TCRB transcripts were sequenced, since all the RNA that had been isolated was reverse transcribed. Some clones are missing from TCRdb's copy, which holds only in-frame ones; the method was immunoSEQ multiplex PCR. The sample yields about 160,000 clones, 6.5% to 10% seen once. Overall study findings and caveats: Within each of all four CD4+ subsets, Type 1 diabetes patients had TCRB CDR3s that were moderately but significantly shorter.

Sorting based on CD45RO/CCR7/CD25/CD127/CD95/CD27 separated CD4+ naive, central memory, regulatory and stem cell-like memory cells. This CDR3 is 13 amino acids long. Trimming took 5 bases from V and 3 from J, leaving 8 bases between them. Germline lookup yields CDR1 SGHTA and CDR2 FQGTGA. This sequence joins TRBV7-3 and TRBJ2-1; D possibly corresponds to TRBD2 (5 bases). The sequencing input was central memory CD4+ T cells from blood. This TCR came from a young woman with type 1 diabetes. The CDR3 DNA is TGTGCCAGCAGCCCACGGGACTACAATGAGCAGTTCTTC. Protein: CASSPRDYNEQFF.